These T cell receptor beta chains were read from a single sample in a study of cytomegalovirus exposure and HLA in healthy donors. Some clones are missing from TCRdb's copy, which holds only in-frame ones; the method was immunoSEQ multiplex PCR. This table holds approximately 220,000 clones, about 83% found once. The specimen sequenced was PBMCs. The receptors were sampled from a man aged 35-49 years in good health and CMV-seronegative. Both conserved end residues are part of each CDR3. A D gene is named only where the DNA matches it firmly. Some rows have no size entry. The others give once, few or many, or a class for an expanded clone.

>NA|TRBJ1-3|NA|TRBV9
CASSVDSMSSGNAIYF
TGTGCCAGCAGCGTGGACAGTATGAGCTCTGGAAACGCCATATATTTT
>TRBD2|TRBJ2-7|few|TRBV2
CASGREPYEQYF
TGTGCCAGCGGGCGGGAGCCCTACGAGCAGTACTTC
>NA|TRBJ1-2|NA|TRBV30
CAWSLNGGTDGYTF
TGTGCCTGGTCTCTAAACGGGGGGACGGATGGCTACACCTTC
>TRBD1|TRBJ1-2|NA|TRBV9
CASSVGDGVGQGGHGYTF
TGTGCCAGCAGCGTGGGGGACGGAGTGGGGCAGGGGGGTCATGGCTACACCTTC
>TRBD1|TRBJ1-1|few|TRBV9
CASSDGDRGENTEAFF
TGTGCCAGCAGCGATGGGGACAGGGGGGAGAACACTGAAGCTTTCTTT
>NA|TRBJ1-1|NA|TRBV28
CASIRRGNTEAFF
TGTGCCAGCATCCGAAGGGGGAACACTGAAGCTTTCTTT
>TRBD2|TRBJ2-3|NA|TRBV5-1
CASSLARAGGPPDTQYF
TGCGCCAGCAGCTTGGCCAGGGCGGGGGGGCCCCCAGATACGCAGTATTTT
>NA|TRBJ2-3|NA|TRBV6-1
CASSENGRASTDTQYF
TGTGCCAGCAGCGAAAACGGGAGAGCTAGCACAGATACGCAGTATTTT
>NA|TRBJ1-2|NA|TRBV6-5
CASSPGRVVGYTF
TGTGCCAGCAGTCCGGGGAGGGTGGTTGGCTACACCTTC
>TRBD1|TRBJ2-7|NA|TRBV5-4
CASSRGQPYEQYF
TGTGCCAGCAGCCGGGGACAGCCCTACGAGCAGTACTTC
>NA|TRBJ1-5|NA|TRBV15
CATSRDRGSNQPQHF
TGTGCCACCAGCAGAGATCGGGGTAGCAATCAGCCCCAGCATTTT
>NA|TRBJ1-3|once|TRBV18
CASSLRSEASGNTIYF
TGTGCCAGCTCTCTTAGATCCGAGGCGTCTGGAAACACCATATATTTT
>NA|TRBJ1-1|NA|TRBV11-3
CASSASGDTEAFF
TGTGCCAGCAGCGCAAGCGGGGATACTGAAGCTTTCTTT
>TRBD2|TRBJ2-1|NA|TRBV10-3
CAIRGTSGSYNEQFF
TGTGCCATCAGGGGGACTAGCGGCTCCTACAATGAGCAGTTCTTC
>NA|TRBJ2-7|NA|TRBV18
CASSPQGAYEQYF
TGTGCCAGCTCACCACAGGGGGCCTACGAGCAGTACTTC
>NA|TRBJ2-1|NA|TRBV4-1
CASSQESRSYNEQFF
TGCGCCAGCAGCCAAGAATCGCGATCCTACAATGAGCAGTTCTTC
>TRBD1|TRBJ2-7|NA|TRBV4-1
CASSPGQAFYEQYF
TGCGCCAGCAGCCCGGGACAGGCCTTCTACGAGCAGTACTTC
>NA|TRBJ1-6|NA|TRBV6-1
CASGLSYNSPLHF
TGTGCCAGCGGTCTAAGCTATAATTCACCCCTCCACTTT
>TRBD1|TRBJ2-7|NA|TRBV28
CASSPLLGQASYEQYF
TGTGCCAGCAGTCCACTATTAGGACAGGCCTCCTACGAGCAGTACTTC
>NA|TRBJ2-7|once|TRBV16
CASSQSRQTGREQYF
TGTGCCAGCAGCCAATCGAGGCAAACCGGTCGCGAGCAGTACTTC
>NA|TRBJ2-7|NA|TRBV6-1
CASSYQGGEQYF
TGTGCCAGCAGTTATCAGGGGGGCGAGCAGTACTTC
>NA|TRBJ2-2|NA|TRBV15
CATSRVAGGTGELFF
TGTGCCACCAGCAGAGTGGCAGGGGGGACCGGGGAGCTGTTTTTT
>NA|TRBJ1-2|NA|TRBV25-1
CASSPMRGNYGYTF
TGTGCCAGCAGCCCCATGAGGGGGAATTATGGCTACACCTTC
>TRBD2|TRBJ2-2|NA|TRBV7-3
CASSPLAGGNTGELFF
TGTGCCAGCAGCCCCCTGGCGGGGGGGAACACCGGGGAGCTGTTTTTT
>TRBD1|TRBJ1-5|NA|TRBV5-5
CASTVQGAVGQPQHF
TGTGCCAGCACCGTCCAGGGGGCTGTGGGTCAGCCCCAGCATTTT
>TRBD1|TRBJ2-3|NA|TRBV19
CASSGDRGPTDTQYF
TGTGCCAGTAGTGGGGACAGGGGGCCCACAGATACGCAGTATTTT
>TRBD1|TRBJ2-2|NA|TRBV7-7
CASSLTGGKTGELFF
TGTGCCAGCAGTTTGACAGGGGGCAAAACCGGGGAGCTGTTTTTT
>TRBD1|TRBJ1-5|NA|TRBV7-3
CASSLNIAGQGDQPQHF
TGTGCCAGCAGCTTAAACATCGCGGGACAGGGGGATCAGCCCCAGCATTTT
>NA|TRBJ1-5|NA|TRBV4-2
CASSQGIGRNQPQHF
TGTGCCAGCAGCCAAGGGATAGGGAGGAATCAGCCCCAGCATTTT
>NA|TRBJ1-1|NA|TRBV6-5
CASTYGGEAFF
TGTGCCAGCACCTACGGGGGTGAAGCTTTCTTT
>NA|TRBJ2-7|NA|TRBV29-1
CSVVIFSYEQYF
TGCAGCGTCGTTATATTCTCCTACGAGCAGTACTTC
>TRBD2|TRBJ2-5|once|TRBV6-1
CASSSGLAVETQYF
TGTGCCAGCAGCTCGGGACTAGCGGTAGAGACCCAGTACTTC
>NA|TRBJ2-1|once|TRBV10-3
CAISEEGRAYNEQFF
TGTGCCATCAGTGAGGAGGGTAGGGCCTACAATGAGCAGTTCTTC
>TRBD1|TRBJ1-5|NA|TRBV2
CASSGGQGKNQPQHF
TGTGCCAGCAGTGGGGGACAGGGGAAAAATCAGCCCCAGCATTTT
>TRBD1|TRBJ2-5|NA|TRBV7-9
CASSRGQGMETQYF
TGTGCCAGCAGCCGAGGACAGGGAATGGAGACCCAGTACTTC
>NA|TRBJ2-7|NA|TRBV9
CASSVRAGVTYEQYF
TGTGCCAGCAGCGTCCGAGCCGGGGTTACCTACGAGCAGTACTTC
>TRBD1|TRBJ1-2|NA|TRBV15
CATSRDHGGGGGYTF
TGTGCCACCAGCAGAGATCATGGAGGGGGCGGTGGCTACACCTTC
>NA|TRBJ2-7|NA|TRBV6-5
CASRFSGGEQYF
TGTGCCAGCAGATTTAGTGGTGGCGAGCAGTACTTC
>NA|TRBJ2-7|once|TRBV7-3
CASRVSGGEQYF
TGTGCCAGCAGAGTCTCGGGTGGCGAGCAGTACTTC
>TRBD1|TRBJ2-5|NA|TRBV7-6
CASSLRQGWETQYF
TGTGCCAGCAGCTTGAGACAGGGGTGGGAGACCCAGTACTTC
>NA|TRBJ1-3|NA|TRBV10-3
CAILKSRPEGNTIYF
TGTGCCATCTTGAAGTCCCGGCCGGAGGGAAACACCATATATTTT
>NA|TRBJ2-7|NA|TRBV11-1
CASSLDTSYEQYF
TGTGCCAGCAGCTTAGACACCTCTTACGAGCAGTACTTC
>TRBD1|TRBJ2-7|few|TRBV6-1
CASSVGTAYEQYF
TGTGCCAGCAGTGTAGGGACAGCCTACGAGCAGTACTTC
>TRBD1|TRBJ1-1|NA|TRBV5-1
CASSSRTGFTEAFF
TGCGCCAGCAGCTCCCGGACAGGGTTCACTGAAGCTTTCTTT
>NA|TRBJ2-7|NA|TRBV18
CASSPDYSYEQYF
TGTGCCAGCTCACCAGATTACTCCTACGAGCAGTACTTC
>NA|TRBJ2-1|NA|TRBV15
CATSRDKWPVNEQFF
TGTGCCACCAGCAGAGATAAATGGCCAGTCAATGAGCAGTTCTTC
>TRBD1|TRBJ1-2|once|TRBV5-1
CASSLQGGNYGYTF
TGCGCCAGCAGCTTACAGGGGGGTAACTATGGCTACACCTTC
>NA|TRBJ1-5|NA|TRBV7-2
CASSLEGRQPQHF
TGTGCCAGCAGCCTGGAGGGGCGTCAGCCCCAGCATTTT